This TCR beta chain comes out of a study of T cells in Graves' hyperthyroidism and ophthalmopathy. Study summary: Prior to any treatment, at the point of initial diagnosis, peripheral blood was collected.

Amplified TCR beta CDR3 regions derived from RNA transcripts. Using the HTBI primer set, a first-round RT-PCR was run on the TCR CDR3. TCRdb passed the multiplex PCR reads through MiXCR, listing each CDR3 protein once. The data hold fewer than 750,000 distinct CDR3 sequences, with roughly 15% observed a single time. The CDR3 loop spans 16 amino acids. Germline CDR1 reads SGHRS; CDR2 reads YFSETQ. V dropped 3 bases and J dropped 8; count of bases not matched to a gene: 12. Ophthalmopathy patients had moderate-to-severe active disease, CAS ≥3, NOSPECS ≥4, and disease duration under 3 months. Fresh peripheral blood, about 9.3 ml, yielded the PBMCs.

This receptor was identified in a woman aged 45-59 years with Graves' ophthalmopathy. The chain is built from TRBV5-1 and TRBJ2-1, with TRBD2 matching 9 bases. Sequencing was performed on blood. The CDR3 nucleotides are TGCGCCAGCAGCTGGGGACTAGCATCCCCAGAGGATGAGCAGTTCTTC. This sequence encodes CASSWGLASPEDEQFF.